The 12 T cell receptor beta chains presented below share a single source sample, sequenced in a study of identical twins. TCRdb reprocessed the 5' RACE reads via MiXCR and lists one record per CDR3 protein. This sample yields about 570,000 distinct CDR3 sequences, of which nearly 10% are seen a single time; 2.5% to 3.5% belongs to the top ten. The sample was also reused in another study, on yellow fever vaccine responses in identical twins.

The sample consisted of PBMCs. The receptors derive from a woman aged 18 to 35 in good health.

The V call is TRBV12-3 or TRBV12-4, the J call TRBJ2-7; 7 bases fit TRBD2. The junction had 6 bases not matched to a gene; V was cut back by 3 bases and J by 4 bases. This CDR3 has 14 amino acids. The CDR3 region is CASSFGGVGYEQYF. CDR3 sequence (DNA): TGTGCCAGCAGTTTTGGGGGGGTGGGTTACGAGCAGTACTTC.

This clonotype came up many times. The DNA of the CDR3 is TGTGCCAGCAGTTTAACAGTTATGAACACTGAAGCTTTCTTT. Amino acids: CASSLTVMNTEAFF. The J gene is TRBJ1-1, the V gene TRBV12-3 or TRBV12-4; no definite D call. The CDR3 covers 14 residues. Trimming removed 2 bases at V and 0 bases at J, with 7 bases between.

This clonotype was picked up many times. V gene TRBV3-1 combines with J gene TRBJ2-3; 7 bases line up with TRBD2. There are 15 residues in the CDR3. CDR1 LGHDT and CDR2 YNNKEL come from the germline V gene (reference sequence). With 3 bases clipped from V and 4 bases from J, the junction kept 7 bases outside the gene matches. The CDR3 coding sequence is TGTGCCAGCAGCCAGGGGGGGGGGGAAGCAGATACGCAGTATTTT. Translation gives CASSQGGGEADTQYF.

This clonotype was counted only a few times. The chain joins TRBV7-6 to TRBJ2-3, with no clear D. Germline V CDR1 and CDR2: SGHVS, FNYEAQ. V was clipped by 3 bases and J by 2 bases, with 9 bases between them. This CDR3 contains 14 residues. The CDR3 spells CASSFGPITDTQYF. CDR3 DNA sequence: TGTGCCAGCAGCTTTGGACCTATCACAGATACGCAGTATTTT.

The chain links TRBV6-5 to TRBJ1-1; D is possibly TRBD1 (6 bases). This CDR3 contains 12 residues. The germline gives CDR1 MNHEY, CDR2 SVGAGI. V was clipped by 4 bases and J by 9 bases, with 12 bases between them. CDR3 region: CASSSNTGKAFF. The CDR3 DNA reads as TGTGCCAGCAGTTCGAATACAGGGAAAGCTTTCTTT.

The table lists this clonotype with many counts. The chain joins TRBV12-3 or TRBV12-4 to TRBJ2-7; TRBD1 matches at 10 bases. CDR3 length: 13 amino acids. Trimming took 8 bases from V and 3 from J; bases not matched to a gene: 4. CDR3 residues: CASGRTGGYEQYF. CDR3 nucleotide sequence: TGTGCCAGCGGGCGGACAGGGGGCTACGAGCAGTACTTC.

This clonotype has just a few counts. The chain has TRBV20-1 and TRBJ2-5; D remains ambiguous. The germline V gene encodes CDR1 DFQATT and CDR2 SNEGSKA (reference sequence). Deletions cut 6 bases from V and 3 bases from J, with 8 bases between. This CDR3 spans 11 amino acids. The CDR3 spells CSAVTKETQYF. The CDR3 coding sequence is TGCAGTGCCGTGACCAAAGAGACCCAGTACTTC.

This clonotype was seen a handful of times. The chain employs TRBV6-2 or TRBV6-3 and TRBJ1-1; D may be TRBD1 (6 bases). From germline, CDR1 is MNHEY and CDR2 SVGEGT. CDR3 size: 14 residues. Trimming took 7 bases from V and 6 from J, leaving 18 bases between them. The DNA of the CDR3 is TGTGCCAGCACCCAAGGGTCGGGGGCCGCTGAAGCTTTCTTT. Translating gives CASTQGSGAAEAFF.

Note on this clonotype: Germline is not matched at one junction end, which may reflect a read error. The chain recombines TRBV5-6 with TRBJ2-3, with TRBD2 identical over 7 bases. There are 17 residues in the CDR3. The germline V gene has CDR1 SGHDT and CDR2 YYEEEE. The chain's CDR3 is CARSFGVLAGVSDTQYF. In DNA form, the CDR3 reads TGTGCCAGGAGCTTTGGGGTTTTAGCGGGCGTCAGTGATACGCAGTATTTT. Based on the CDR3 plus reference TRBV5-6 and TRBJ2-3, the full variable domain is DAGVTQSPTHLIKTRGQQVTLRCSPKSGHDTVSWYQQALGQGPQFIFQYYEEEERQRGNFPDRFSGHQFPNYSSELNVNALLLGDSALYLCARSFGVLAGVSDTQYFGPGTRLTVL.

There are many counts of this clonotype. The chain employs TRBV6-2 or TRBV6-3 and TRBJ2-7; a possible D gene is TRBD2 (6 bases). Per the germline V gene, CDR1 is MNHEY and CDR2 is SVGEGT. CDR3 length: 12 residues. The V gene lost 0 bases and the J gene lost 7 bases, with 7 bases spanning the gap. CDR3 sequence reads: CASSYSLAEQYF. DNA of the CDR3: TGTGCCAGCAGTTACTCCCTAGCGGAGCAGTACTTC.

This clonotype was seen ten or more times. The chain uses TRBV6-2 or TRBV6-3 and TRBJ2-7, with TRBD2 identical over 11 bases. The CDR3 is 16 residues long. CDR1 and CDR2 from the germline V gene are MNHEY and SVGEGT. J lost 3 bases, V lost 0 bases, and 4 bases had no gene match. DNA for the CDR3: TGTGCCAGCAGTTACTCAACTAGCGGGAGTTTCTACGAGCAGTACTTC. Its protein product is CASSYSTSGSFYEQYF.

In regard to this clonotype: Its ends do not fully match the called genes, so a read error is possible. The chain couples TRBV28 to TRBJ2-7; D ambiguous. Germline-derived CDR1 and CDR2 are MDHEN and SYDVKM. There are 13 residues in the CDR3. This CDR3 is CACSFGFSYEQYF. The CDR3 bases are TGTGCCTGCAGTTTTGGCTTCTCCTACGAGCAGTACTTC.